This TCR beta chain appears in the sequencing data of a study of shared clonotypes between healthy human individuals. V gave up 4 bases and J gave up 2 bases; unmatched junction bases: 7. There are 15 residues in the CDR3. Germline CDR1 is SGHDT and CDR2 is YYEEEE. CD45RO-negative, CCR7-selected cells formed the naive CD8 fraction, which excluded terminally differentiated effector memory CD45RA+ cells. The assay was immunoSEQ multiplex PCR, and TCRdb's table has in-frame clones only and misses some. This sample has 450,000 to 700,000 clones, with just under 97% found just once. Sequences were obtained from naive CD8+ T cells sorted from blood. This sequence joins TRBV5-6 and TRBJ2-7; 9 positions agree with TRBD1. The clonotype originates from a young woman in good health. In DNA form, the CDR3 reads TGTGCCAGCAGCCAAGAGGGACAGGGCCCCTACGAGCAGTACTTC. Translation: CASSQEGQGPYEQYF.